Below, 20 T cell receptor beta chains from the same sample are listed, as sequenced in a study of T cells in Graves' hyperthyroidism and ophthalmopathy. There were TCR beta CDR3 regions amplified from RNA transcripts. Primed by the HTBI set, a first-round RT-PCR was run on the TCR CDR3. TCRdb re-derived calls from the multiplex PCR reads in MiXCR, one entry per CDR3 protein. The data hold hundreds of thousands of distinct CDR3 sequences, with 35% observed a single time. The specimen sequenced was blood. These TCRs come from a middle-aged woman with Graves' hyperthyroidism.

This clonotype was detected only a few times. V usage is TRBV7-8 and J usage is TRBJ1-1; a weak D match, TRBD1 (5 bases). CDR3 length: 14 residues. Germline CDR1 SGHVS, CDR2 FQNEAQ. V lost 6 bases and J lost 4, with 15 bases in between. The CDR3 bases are TGTGCCAGCAGACTGAATACAGGCGGCACTGAAGCTTTCTTT. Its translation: CASRLNTGGTEAFF.

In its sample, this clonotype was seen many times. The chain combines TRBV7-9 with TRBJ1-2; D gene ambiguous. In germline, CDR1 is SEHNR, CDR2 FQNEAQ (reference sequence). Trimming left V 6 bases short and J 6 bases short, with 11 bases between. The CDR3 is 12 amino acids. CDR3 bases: TGTGCCAGCAGTCCCTCGAAAAATGGCTACACCTTC. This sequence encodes CASSPSKNGYTF.

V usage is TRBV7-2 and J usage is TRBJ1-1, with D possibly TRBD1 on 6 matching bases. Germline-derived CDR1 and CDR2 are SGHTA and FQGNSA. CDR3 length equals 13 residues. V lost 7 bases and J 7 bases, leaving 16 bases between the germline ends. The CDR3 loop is CASISGGAGEAFF. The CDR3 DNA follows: TGTGCCAGCATTTCGGGGGGGGCCGGTGAAGCTTTCTTT.

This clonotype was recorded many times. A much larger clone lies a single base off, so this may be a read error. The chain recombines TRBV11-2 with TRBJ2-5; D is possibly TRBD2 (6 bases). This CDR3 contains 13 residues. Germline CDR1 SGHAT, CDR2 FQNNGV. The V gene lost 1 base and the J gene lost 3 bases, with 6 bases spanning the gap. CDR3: CASSLGLEETQYF. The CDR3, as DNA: TGTGCCAGCAGCTTAGGACTAGAAGAGACCCAGTACTTC. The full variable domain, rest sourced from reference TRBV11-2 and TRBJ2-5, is EAGVAQSPRYKIIEKRQSVAFWCNPISGHATLYWYQQILGQGPKLLIQFQNNGVVDDSQLPKDRFSAERLKGVDSTLKIQPAKLEDSAVYLCASSLGLEETQYFGPGTRLLVL.

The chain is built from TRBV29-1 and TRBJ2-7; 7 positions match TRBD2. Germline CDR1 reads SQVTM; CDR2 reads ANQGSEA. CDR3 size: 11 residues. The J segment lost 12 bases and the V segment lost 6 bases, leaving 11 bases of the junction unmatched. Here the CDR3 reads CSVGPGREAYF. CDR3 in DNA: TGCAGCGTGGGCCCGGGACGGGAGGCGTACTTC.

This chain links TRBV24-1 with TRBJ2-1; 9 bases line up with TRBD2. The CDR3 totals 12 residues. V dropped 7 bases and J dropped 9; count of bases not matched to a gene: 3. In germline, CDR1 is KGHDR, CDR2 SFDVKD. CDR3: CATRGLASEQFF. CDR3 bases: TGTGCCACCAGAGGACTAGCGAGTGAGCAGTTCTTC.

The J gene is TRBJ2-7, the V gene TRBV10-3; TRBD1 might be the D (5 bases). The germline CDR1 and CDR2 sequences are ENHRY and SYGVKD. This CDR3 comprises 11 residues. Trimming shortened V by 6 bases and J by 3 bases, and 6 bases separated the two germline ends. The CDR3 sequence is CAIRTDYEQYF. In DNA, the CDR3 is TGTGCCATCAGGACAGACTACGAGCAGTACTTC.

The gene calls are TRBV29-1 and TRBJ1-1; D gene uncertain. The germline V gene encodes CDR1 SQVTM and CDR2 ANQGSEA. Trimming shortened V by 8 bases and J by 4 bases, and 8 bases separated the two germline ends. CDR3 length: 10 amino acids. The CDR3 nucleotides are TGCAGCCTTTCGGGCACTGAAGCTTTCTTT. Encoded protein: CSLSGTEAFF.

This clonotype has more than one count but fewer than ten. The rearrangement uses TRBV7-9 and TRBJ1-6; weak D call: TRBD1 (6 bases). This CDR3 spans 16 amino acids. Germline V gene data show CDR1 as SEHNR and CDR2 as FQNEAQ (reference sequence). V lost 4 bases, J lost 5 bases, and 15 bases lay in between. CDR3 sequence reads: CASSSPQGGNNSPLHF. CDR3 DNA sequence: TGTGCCAGCAGCTCACCACAGGGAGGCAATAATTCACCCCTCCACTTT.

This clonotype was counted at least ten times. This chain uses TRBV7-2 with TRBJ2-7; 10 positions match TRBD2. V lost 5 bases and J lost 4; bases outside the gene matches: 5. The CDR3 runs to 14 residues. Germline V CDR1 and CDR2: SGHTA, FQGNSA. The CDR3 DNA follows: TGTGCCAGCAGCCCGCTGACTAGCGGGTACGAGCAGTACTTC. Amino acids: CASSPLTSGYEQYF.

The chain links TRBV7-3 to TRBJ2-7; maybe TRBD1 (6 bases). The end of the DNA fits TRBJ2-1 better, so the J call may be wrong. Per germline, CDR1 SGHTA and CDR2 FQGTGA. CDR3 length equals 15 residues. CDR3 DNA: TGTGCCAGCAGCCTGTCGACAGGTATGGCAAATGAGCAGTTCTTC. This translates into CASSLSTGMANEQFF.

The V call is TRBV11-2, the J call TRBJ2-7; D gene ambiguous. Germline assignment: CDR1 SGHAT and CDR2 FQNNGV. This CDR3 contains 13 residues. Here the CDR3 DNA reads TGTGCTAGAGGTGTCCACAGCTCCTACGAGCAGTACTTC. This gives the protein CARGVHSSYEQYF.

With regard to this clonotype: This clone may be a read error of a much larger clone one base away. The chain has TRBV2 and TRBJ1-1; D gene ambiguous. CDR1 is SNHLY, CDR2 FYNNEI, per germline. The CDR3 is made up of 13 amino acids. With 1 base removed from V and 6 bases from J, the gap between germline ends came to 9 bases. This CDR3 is CASSEGRQAEAFF. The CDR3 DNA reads TGTGCCAGCAGTGAAGGGCGTCAGGCTGAAGCTTTCTTT.

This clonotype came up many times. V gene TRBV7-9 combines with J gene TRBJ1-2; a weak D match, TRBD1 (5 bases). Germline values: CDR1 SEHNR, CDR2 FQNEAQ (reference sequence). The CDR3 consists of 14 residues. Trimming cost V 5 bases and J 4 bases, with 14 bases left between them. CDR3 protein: CASSEQWQGYGYTF. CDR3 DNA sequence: TGTGCCAGCAGCGAGCAGTGGCAGGGCTATGGCTACACCTTC. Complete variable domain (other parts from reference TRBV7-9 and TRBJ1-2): DTGVSQNPRHKITKRGQNVTFRCDPISEHNRLYWYRQTLGQGPEFLTYFQNEAQLEKSRLLSDRFSAERPKGSFSTLEIQRTEQGDSAMYLCASSEQWQGYGYTFGSGTRLTVV.

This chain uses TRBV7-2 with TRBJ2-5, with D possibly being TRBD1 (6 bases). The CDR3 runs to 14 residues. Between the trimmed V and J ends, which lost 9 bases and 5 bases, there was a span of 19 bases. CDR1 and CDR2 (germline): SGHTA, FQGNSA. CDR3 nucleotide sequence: TGTGCCAGTGGGCCCCTGGGGGCAGGCGAGACCCAGTACTTC. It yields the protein CASGPLGAGETQYF.

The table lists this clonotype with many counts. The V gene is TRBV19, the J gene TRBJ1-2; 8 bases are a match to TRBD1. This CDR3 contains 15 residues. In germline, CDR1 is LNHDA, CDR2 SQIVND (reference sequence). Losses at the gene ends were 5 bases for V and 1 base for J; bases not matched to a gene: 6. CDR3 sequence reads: CASSGPGQGNYGYTF. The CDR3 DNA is TGTGCCAGTAGTGGACCCGGACAGGGTAACTATGGCTACACCTTC.

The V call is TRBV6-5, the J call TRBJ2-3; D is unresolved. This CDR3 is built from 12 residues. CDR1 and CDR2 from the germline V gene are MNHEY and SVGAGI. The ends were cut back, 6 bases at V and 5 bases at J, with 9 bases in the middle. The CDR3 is CASRTYGDTQYF. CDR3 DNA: TGTGCCAGCAGGACCTACGGAGATACGCAGTATTTT.

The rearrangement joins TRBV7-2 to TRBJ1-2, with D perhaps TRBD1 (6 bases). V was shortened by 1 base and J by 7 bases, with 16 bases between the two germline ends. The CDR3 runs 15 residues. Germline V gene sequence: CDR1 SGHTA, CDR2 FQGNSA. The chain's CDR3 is CASSLGTIGGPGYTF. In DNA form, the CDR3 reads TGTGCCAGCAGCTTAGGGACTATTGGGGGGCCTGGCTACACCTTC.

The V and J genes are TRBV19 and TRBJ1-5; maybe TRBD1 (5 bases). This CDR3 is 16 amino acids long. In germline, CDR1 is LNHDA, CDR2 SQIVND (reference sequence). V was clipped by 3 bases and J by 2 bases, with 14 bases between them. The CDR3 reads CASSIWGKIGNQPQHF. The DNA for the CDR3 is TGTGCCAGTAGTATTTGGGGGAAGATTGGCAATCAGCCCCAGCATTTT.

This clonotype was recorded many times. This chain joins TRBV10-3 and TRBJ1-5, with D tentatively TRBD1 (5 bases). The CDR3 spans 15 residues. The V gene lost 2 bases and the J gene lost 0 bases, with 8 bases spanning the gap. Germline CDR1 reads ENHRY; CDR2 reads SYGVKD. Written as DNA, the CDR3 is TGTGCCATCAGTGAGGACAGTCCTAGCAATCAGCCCCAGCATTTT. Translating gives CAISEDSPSNQPQHF.